The clone carrying this T cell receptor beta chain was detected only a few times. This specimen comes from a study of T cells in Graves' hyperthyroidism and ophthalmopathy. Amplified regions were TCR beta CDR3 sequences from RNA transcripts. The HTBI primer set was used in a first-round RT-PCR of the TCR CDR3. TCRdb processed the multiplex PCR reads anew with MiXCR; each CDR3 protein has one entry. The sample carries about 600,000 distinct CDR3 sequences, more than 15% recorded once. Together with thyroid ultrasound, orbital computed tomography, serum thyroxine and TRAb, clinical symptoms were used for diagnoses. V shed 3 bases, J shed 7 bases, and the junction held 9 bases outside the gene matches. This CDR3 spans 15 amino acids. Per germline, CDR1 MNHNS and CDR2 SASEGT.

This rearrangement joins TRBV6-1 to TRBJ2-7, with 10 bases aligning to TRBD1. The sequence derives from a woman in her forties with Graves' ophthalmopathy. Sequenced input: blood. CDR3 nucleotides: TGTGCCAGCAGTGATGCCGGGACAGGGGCCGGAGAGCAGTACTTC. Translation: CASSDAGTGAGEQYF.